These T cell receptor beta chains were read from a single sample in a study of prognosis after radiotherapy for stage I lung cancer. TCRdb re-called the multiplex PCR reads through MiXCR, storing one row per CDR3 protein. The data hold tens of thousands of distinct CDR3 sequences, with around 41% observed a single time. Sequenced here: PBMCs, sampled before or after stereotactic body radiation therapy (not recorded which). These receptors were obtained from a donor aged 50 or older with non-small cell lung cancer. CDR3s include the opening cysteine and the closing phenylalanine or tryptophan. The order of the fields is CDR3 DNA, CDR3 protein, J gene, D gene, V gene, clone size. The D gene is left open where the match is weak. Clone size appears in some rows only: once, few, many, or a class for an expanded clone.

TGTGCCAGTAGTATAGATGCAGGTTCGGGCGAGCAGTACTTC CASSIDAGSGEQYF TRBJ2-7 - TRBV19 many
TGCAGTGCTAGAGACTCCCCACAGGGGGTTAGCACAGATACGCAGTATTTT CSARDSPQGVSTDTQYF TRBJ2-3 TRBD1 TRBV20-1 many
TGTGCCACCAGTACGGACAGGCTTACGCAGTATTTT CATSTDRLTQYF TRBJ2-3 TRBD1 TRBV24-1 many
TGTGCCAGTAGTATCGGACAGGGTCGCAACGAGCAGTACTTC CASSIGQGRNEQYF TRBJ2-7 TRBD1 TRBV19 many
TGTGCCAGCAGTCGCCGGACACAGAGCCACTATGGCTACACCTTC CASSRRTQSHYGYTF TRBJ1-2 - TRBV6-2/TRBV6-3 many
TGTGCCAGCATCCCTGCACTTGGACAGATAGATCAGCCCCAGCATTTT CASIPALGQIDQPQHF TRBJ1-5 - TRBV6-1 once
TGCAGTGCTAGTGAGGGGGGGGGCACTGAAGCTTTCTTT CSASEGGGTEAFF TRBJ1-1 - TRBV20-1 -
TGTGCCAGCAGCGTATCCTCAGGGGTGTCCTACGAGCAGTACTTC CASSVSSGVSYEQYF TRBJ2-7 - TRBV9 -
TGTGCCAGTAGTATTAACGGGGGGGCCTCAGATACGCAGTATTTT CASSINGGASDTQYF TRBJ2-3 TRBD2 TRBV19 many
TGTGCCACCAAGCAACAGGGTAGCTTGACTGAAGCTTTCTTT CATKQQGSLTEAFF TRBJ1-1 - TRBV19 many
TGTGCCAGCAGTGTGTGGCTCGAGGAGCCCCAGCATTTT CASSVWLEEPQHF TRBJ1-5 - TRBV6-1 -
TGCAGTGCTCCCGGGGACTTGAGATACAATGAGCAGTTCTTC CSAPGDLRYNEQFF TRBJ2-1 - TRBV20-1 many
TGTGCCACCGGGGGGACCGGGGAGCTGTTTTTT CATGGTGELFF TRBJ2-2 - TRBV15 -
TGTGCCAGCAGATCCGGGGGCGGTGAGCAGTTCTTC CASRSGGGEQFF TRBJ2-1 - TRBV6-1 many
TGTGCCAGCAGTTATATAACCGTGGGCCCAGATTCACCCCTCCACTTT CASSYITVGPDSPLHF TRBJ1-6 - TRBV6-2/TRBV6-3 medium-sized
TGTGCCAGCACCCCAACAGGGCGGGGGAATCAGCCCCAGCATTTT CASTPTGRGNQPQHF TRBJ1-5 - TRBV6-2/TRBV6-3 -
TGTGCCAGCAGTGATGGAGGGGAGCAGTTCTTC CASSDGGEQFF TRBJ2-1 - TRBV6-2/TRBV6-3 -
TGCAGTGCTAGAGAGGACAGGGTAGCGGGAGTGTTATACGAGCAGTACTTC CSAREDRVAGVLYEQYF TRBJ2-7 - TRBV20-1 many
TGCAGCGTGGCCAGATCTTACGCTGAAGCTTTCTTT CSVARSYAEAFF TRBJ1-1 - TRBV29-1 -
TGCGCCAGCAACAGGGCGGGTGGTGAGACCCAGTACTTC CASNRAGGETQYF TRBJ2-5 - TRBV5-1 many
TGTGCCAGCAGTGAAGCTGGGACCGGGGAGCTGTTTTTT CASSEAGTGELFF TRBJ2-2 - TRBV2 once
TGCGCCAGCAGCCTCAGGGTTGGAGATACGCAGTATTTT CASSLRVGDTQYF TRBJ2-3 - TRBV4-1 many
TGTGCCAGTAGTATATACTTGGGGGGCTTTTTGGACAATGAGCAGTTCTTC CASSIYLGGFLDNEQFF TRBJ2-1 - TRBV19 -
TGTGCCAGTAGTATAGGACAGGCCAGCAATCAGCCCCAGCATTTT CASSIGQASNQPQHF TRBJ1-5 - TRBV19 medium-sized
TGCAGTGCCCCCCGCGGAGGGGCGACAGATACGCAGTATTTT CSAPRGGATDTQYF TRBJ2-3 - TRBV20-1 many
TGTGCCAGCACCTGGAGCGGGGAAGAGACCCAGTACTTC CASTWSGEETQYF TRBJ2-5 TRBD2 TRBV6-1 many
TGCGCCAGCAGCCTCGGGACTAGCGGGGGTACCTTCACAGATACGCAGTATTTT CASSLGTSGGTFTDTQYF TRBJ2-3 TRBD2 TRBV5-1 many
TGTGCCAGCTCACCACCCTCCCGTAACGAGCAGTACTTC CASSPPSRNEQYF TRBJ2-7 - TRBV18 -
TGTGCCAGCGACACACTAAGCGGGGGCGCCCCCCCAGATACGCAGTATTTT CASDTLSGGAPPDTQYF TRBJ2-3 TRBD2 TRBV6-1 -
TGTGCCAGTAGTGCCCGGGACAGGGTATTTTACGAGCAGTACTTC CASSARDRVFYEQYF TRBJ2-7 TRBD1 TRBV19 many
TGTGCCAGCAGTCTCGACGTCCGACAGGCAAGCACTGAAGCTTTCTTT CASSLDVRQASTEAFF TRBJ1-1 - TRBV6-2/TRBV6-3 many
TGTGCCAGCGTGTCTTTATGGACCGAAACCGGCGAGCTGTTTTTT CASVSLWTETGELFF TRBJ2-2 - TRBV7-2 -
TGTGCCAGCAGACCCCTCTTTAGCACAGATACGCAGTATTTT CASRPLFSTDTQYF TRBJ2-3 - TRBV2 many
TGCAGTGCTAGTGGGGGGACTAGCGGGCAAGAGACCCAGTACTTC CSASGGTSGQETQYF TRBJ2-5 TRBD2 TRBV20-1 many
TGCGCCAGCAGCTTGTCCGGACAGGGCGTCTATGGCTACACCTTC CASSLSGQGVYGYTF TRBJ1-2 TRBD1 TRBV5-1 medium-sized
TGTGCCAGTAGTATAGGAACAGGAGTCTCTGGGGCCAACGTCCTGACTTTC CASSIGTGVSGANVLTF TRBJ2-6 - TRBV7-2 -
TGTGCCAGCAGAGACCCAACCAGGGGGACTGAAGCTTTCTTT CASRDPTRGTEAFF TRBJ1-1 TRBD1 TRBV6-1 many
TGTGCCAGTAGTATCGTTACAGGATGGGGGTCCGGGGAGCTTTTTTTT CASSIVTGWGSGELFF TRBJ2-2 - TRBV19 once
TGCGCCAGCAGCCTGGGTGGACCGGGACAGGGCTACGAGCAGTACTTC CASSLGGPGQGYEQYF TRBJ2-7 TRBD1 TRBV5-1 many
TGTGCCAGCAGTTTTGTGGGTAACGACGAGCAGTACTTC CASSFVGNDEQYF TRBJ2-7 - TRBV28 -
TGTGCCAGCAGTTCCTCCCAGGGCACAGATACGCAGTATTTT CASSSSQGTDTQYF TRBJ2-3 - TRBV11-2 many
TGTGCCAGCAGTGAGTCGTGTAACTATGGCTACACCTTC CASSESCNYGYTF TRBJ1-2 - TRBV2 -
TGTGCCAGCAGTCAAGGGCGGGGGGAGACCCAGTACTTC CASSQGRGETQYF TRBJ2-5 TRBD2 TRBV2 many
TGTGCCAGCAGCCCCGAACGGCGGGTACTAGCGAGAAGCTTCTACGAGCAGTACTTC CASSPERRVLARSFYEQYF TRBJ2-7 TRBD2 TRBV7-2 -
TGTGCCACCAGTGACCCCGTGGACACCGGGGAGCTGTTTTTT CATSDPVDTGELFF TRBJ2-2 - TRBV24-1 medium-sized
TGCGCCAGCAGCTTGAATGGAAACACCATATATTTT CASSLNGNTIYF TRBJ1-3 - TRBV5-1 medium-sized
TGTGCCAGCAGCTGGGACGTGAATGAGCAGTTCTTC CASSWDVNEQFF TRBJ2-1 - TRBV5-6 many
TGTGCCAGCAGCTCTTGGGGCCGACGGAGCACGAGCACAGATACGCAGTATTTT CASSSWGRRSTSTDTQYF TRBJ2-3 - TRBV7-2 many
TGTGCCAGCAGTTTAGGTCTCAGTCGGGGCTACACCTTC CASSLGLSRGYTF TRBJ1-2 - TRBV12-3/TRBV12-4 many
TGTGCCAGCACCGGGAGGGGCAAAGGGTCCTACAATGAGCAGTTCTTC CASTGRGKGSYNEQFF TRBJ2-1 TRBD2 TRBV5-5 -
TGCAGCGTCCCTATCGACAGGAATACGCAGTATTTT CSVPIDRNTQYF TRBJ2-3 - TRBV29-1 -
TGTGCCAGTAGTCCTGACGGGACAGGGACTAGCACAGATACGCAGTATTTT CASSPDGTGTSTDTQYF TRBJ2-3 TRBD1 TRBV19 many
TGTGCCACCAGCAGCAGGGGCTACGAGCAGTACTTC CATSSRGYEQYF TRBJ2-7 - TRBV15 many
TGCGCCAGCAGCTTGAGGGGGAGCGCAGATACGCAGTATTTT CASSLRGSADTQYF TRBJ2-3 - TRBV5-1 many
TGCGCCAGCAGCCTTGCACAGGGGGGTGGAAACACCATATATTTT CASSLAQGGGNTIYF TRBJ1-3 TRBD1 TRBV5-1 many
TGTGCCTTAAGGGACAGGGGGGGTTCACCCCCCCACTTT CALRDRGGSPPHF TRBJ1-6 TRBD1 TRBV2 -
TGCGCCAGCGGGCGGCTAGCGGGAGTAGAGACCCAGTACTTC CASGRLAGVETQYF TRBJ2-5 TRBD2 TRBV5-1 -
TGTGCCAGCAGCTTAGTCCTGGTTGTAAGAAACTATGGCTGCACCTTC CASSLVLVVRNYGCTF TRBJ1-2 - TRBV11-3 many
TGTGCCAGCGCGGGTGGGAGCTACGGGCAGTACTTC CASAGGSYGQYF TRBJ2-7 - TRBV12-3/TRBV12-4 -